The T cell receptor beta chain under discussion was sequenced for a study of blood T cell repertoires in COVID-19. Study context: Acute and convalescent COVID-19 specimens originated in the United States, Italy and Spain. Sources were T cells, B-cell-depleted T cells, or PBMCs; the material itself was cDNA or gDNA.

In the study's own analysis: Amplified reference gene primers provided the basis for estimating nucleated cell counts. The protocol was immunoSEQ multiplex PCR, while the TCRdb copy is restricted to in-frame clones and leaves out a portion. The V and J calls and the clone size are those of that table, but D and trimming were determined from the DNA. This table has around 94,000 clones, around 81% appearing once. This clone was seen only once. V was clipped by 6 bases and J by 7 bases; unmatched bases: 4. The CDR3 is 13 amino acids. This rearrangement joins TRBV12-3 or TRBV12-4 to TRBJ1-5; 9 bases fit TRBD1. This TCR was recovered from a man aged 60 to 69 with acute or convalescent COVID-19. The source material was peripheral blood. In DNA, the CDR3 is TGTGCCAGCAGAGGGACAGGGTCCCAGCCCCAGCATTTT. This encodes CASRGTGSQPQHF.